Reported below is one TCR beta chain. The antigen remains unidentified. Germline CDR1 is SGHRS and CDR2 is YFSETQ. CDR3 length: 14 amino acids. Trimming stripped 2 bases from V and 8 bases from J, with 13 bases between. These data come from a study of cytomegalovirus exposure and HLA in healthy donors. Overall study findings and caveats: Per a prior analysis, the majority of TCR beta V segments were productive roughly 90% or roughly 30% of the time.

13 Jbeta primers and 60 Vbeta primers were used for the PCR. As originally analysed: An analysis performed later counted about 80 million unique TCR beta chains (approximately 11 million of them shared). Only in-frame clones appear in the TCRdb table, and some are missing; sequencing was by immunoSEQ multiplex PCR. Clone size and V and J calls were adopted from that table, with D and trimming inferred from the DNA. The repertoire holds 110,000 to 150,000 clones, about 79% seen once, with roughly 4.5% in the top ten. Sequenced sample: PBMCs. This TCR was sampled from a man in his forties or fifties in good health and CMV-seropositive. The J gene is TRBJ1-4, the V gene TRBV5-1; TRBD1 might be the D (6 bases). CDR3 amino acids: CASSFTGYDEKLFF. CDR3 coding DNA: TGCGCCAGCAGCTTTACAGGGTATGACGAAAAACTGTTTTTT.